This TCR beta chain was identified during a study of shared clonotypes between healthy human individuals. The CDR3 covers 18 residues. The J segment lost 6 bases and the V segment lost 5 bases, leaving 15 bases of the junction unmatched. Germline-derived CDR1 and CDR2 are SGHNT and YENEEA. Sequenced by immunoSEQ multiplex PCR; TCRdb stores in-frame clones only, minus some. The repertoire consists of around 2.3 million clones, with approximately 96% occurring once and the leading ten covering roughly 0.13%. Sequencing input: naive CD4+ T cells sorted from blood. Subset given: CD45RA+ positively selected. The rearrangement links TRBV11-3 to TRBJ2-1; TRBD2 agrees at 11 bases. The receptor was isolated from a man between 18 and 35 years old in good health. The CDR3 region has the DNA TGTGCCAGCAGCCTATCTTCCTTTAGCGGGAGGGCAGGCAATGAGCAGTTCTTC. It yields the protein CASSLSSFSGRAGNEQFF.